This T cell receptor beta chain was identified in a study of blood T cell repertoires in COVID-19. The CDR3 runs to 16 residues. V lost 2 bases, J lost 0 bases, and 11 bases lay in between. Germline V CDR1 and CDR2: MNHEY, SVGEGT. The protocol was immunoSEQ multiplex PCR, while the TCRdb copy is restricted to in-frame clones and leaves out a portion. The sample contains some 500,000 clones, 88% of which appear only once. Sequencing was performed on PBMCs or T cells enriched from blood (not recorded which). The sequence was obtained from a woman between 35 and 50 years old who had recovered from COVID-19. V and J are TRBV6-2 or TRBV6-3 and TRBJ2-1; possible D gene TRBD2, 5 bases. CDR3 bases: TGTGCCAGCAGTTACGTGACGGGGATCTCCTACAATGAGCAGTTCTTC. The encoded protein is CASSYVTGISYNEQFF.